A single sample gave rise to the 29 T cell receptor beta chains below, sequenced in a study of blood T cell repertoires in COVID-19. Data came from immunoSEQ multiplex PCR; TCRdb stores just in-frame clones and leaves some out. The sample records over 130,000 clones, just under 90% being singletons. Sequencing was done on a sample of peripheral blood. The receptors originated from a woman of 80 years or more with acute or convalescent COVID-19.

Here the CDR3 DNA reads TGTGCCAGCAGCTTCACAGGGGGCGGCACTGAAGCTTTCTTT. Translation: CASSFTGGGTEAFF. The V and J genes are TRBV5-6 and TRBJ1-1; 9 bases agree with TRBD1. CDR1 is SGHDT, CDR2 YYEEEE, per germline. The CDR3 is made up of 14 amino acids. The V segment lost 2 bases and the J segment 4 bases; nucleotides outside the gene matches: 3.

Worth noting for this clone: Other DNA sequences from this sample encode an identical CDR3 as well. The genes are TRBV5-1 and TRBJ2-1, with TRBD2 identical over 11 bases. CDR3 size: 15 residues. Trimming at V came to 4 bases and at J to 6 bases, leaving 6 bases not matched to a gene. CDR1 is SGHRS and CDR2 is YFSETQ in the germline V gene. Written as DNA, the CDR3 is TGCGCCAGCAGCCTTGCTCTAGCGGGGGGCAATGAGCAGTTCTTC. Translated: CASSLALAGGNEQFF. Together with reference TRBV5-1 and TRBJ2-1, the CDR3 gives the full variable domain: KAGVTQTPRYLIKTRGQQVTLSCSPISGHRSVSWYQQTPGQGLQFLFEYFSETQRNKGNFPGRFSGRQFSNSRSEMNVSTLELGDSALYLCASSLALAGGNEQFFGPGTRLTVL.

This chain links TRBV29-1 with TRBJ1-2, with D perhaps TRBD1 (5 bases). V was pared by 3 bases and J by 4 bases, with 12 bases between. There are 13 residues in the CDR3. Looked up from germline, CDR1 is SQVTM and CDR2 is ANQGSEA. CDR3 sequence reads: CSVDGRESYGYTF. The CDR3 DNA reads TGCAGCGTTGACGGCAGGGAAAGCTATGGCTACACCTTC.

V gene TRBV7-2 combines with J gene TRBJ2-2; 9 bases match TRBD2. This CDR3 is 14 amino acids long. The V gene end was trimmed by 3 bases and the J gene end by 7 bases; junction bases not matched to a gene: 3. Looked up from germline, CDR1 is SGHTA and CDR2 is FQGNSA. CDR3: CASSLGTSHGELFF. CDR3 bases: TGTGCCAGCAGCTTGGGGACTAGCCACGGGGAGCTGTTTTTT.

V usage is TRBV3-1 (or the pseudogene TRBV3-2) and J usage is TRBJ1-1; D is unresolved. This CDR3 spans 15 amino acids. V shed 4 bases and J shed 1 base, with 13 bases lying between them. Germline CDR1 is LGHDT and CDR2 is YNNKEL (reference sequence). DNA for the CDR3: TGTGCCAGCAGCCCCTTCCACAACAAGAACACTGAAGCTTTCTTT. Translated, it gives CASSPFHNKNTEAFF.

This rearrangement joins TRBV2 to TRBJ1-1; D not certain. The length of the CDR3 is 13 residues. From germline, CDR1 is SNHLY and CDR2 FYNNEI. Trimming removed 4 bases at V and 1 base at J, with 7 bases between. The CDR3 loop reads CASSVPRNTEAFF. In DNA, the CDR3 is TGTGCCAGCAGTGTCCCTAGGAACACTGAAGCTTTCTTT.

The chain links TRBV19 to TRBJ1-3; no firm D call. The CDR3 contains 17 residues. The V end lost 4 bases, the J end lost 3 bases, and 19 bases lay between the germline ends. CDR1 is LNHDA, CDR2 SQIVND, per germline (reference sequence). CDR3 residues: CASSTVGRALYGNTIYF. The CDR3 nucleotides are TGTGCCAGTAGTACCGTCGGGAGGGCTCTCTATGGAAACACCATATATTTT.

The chain uses TRBV11-1 and TRBJ1-1, with a weak D call TRBD1 (6 bases). V was pared by 5 bases and J by 11 bases, with 21 bases between. The CDR3 extends over 14 amino acids. Germline CDR1 and CDR2: SGHAT and FQDESV (reference sequence). CDR3 coding DNA: TGTGCCAGCAGCGACCGGGTGGCAGGGGAAAAGGCTTTCTTT. Protein: CASSDRVAGEKAFF.

The rearrangement joins TRBV19 to TRBJ2-1; 9 bases align to TRBD1. Looked up from germline, CDR1 is LNHDA and CDR2 is SQIVND (reference sequence). This CDR3 is built from 16 residues. The V gene end was trimmed by 3 bases and the J gene end by 2 bases; junction bases not matched to a gene: 5. CDR3 nucleotide sequence: TGTGCCAGTAGTATCTCGACAGGGGGGCCCTACAATGAGCAGTTCTTC. The encoded protein is CASSISTGGPYNEQFF.

The chain joins TRBV5-1 to TRBJ2-3; the D gene is possibly TRBD2 (6 bases). Germline V gene data show CDR1 as SGHRS and CDR2 as YFSETQ. There are 16 residues in the CDR3. V lost 2 bases, J lost 13 bases, and 26 bases lay in between. CDR3 DNA sequence: TGCGCCAGCAGCTTAGACCGATCTAGCGCCCCGCGAGCGGAGTATTTT. Translated: CASSLDRSSAPRAEYF.

The chain recombines TRBV5-4 with TRBJ1-2; 7 bases fit TRBD1. This CDR3 has 13 amino acids. V dropped 6 bases and J dropped 4; count of bases not matched to a gene: 6. In germline, CDR1 is SGHNT, CDR2 YYREEE (reference sequence). The CDR3 loop reads CASTPGQSYGYTF. The CDR3 bases are TGTGCCAGCACCCCGGGACAGAGCTATGGCTACACCTTC.

This chain connects TRBV18 to TRBJ2-3; a possible D gene is TRBD1 (5 bases). Trimming shortened V by 6 bases and J by 2 bases, and 12 bases separated the two germline ends. The germline V gene encodes CDR1 KGHSH and CDR2 LQKENI. The CDR3 runs to 14 residues. CDR3 in amino acids: CASSPLRATDTQYF. The CDR3 nucleotides read TGTGCCAGCTCTCCCCTCAGGGCCACAGATACGCAGTATTTT.

By sample fraction, this clone is large. The DNA for the CDR3 is TGTGCCAGCAGTTACTGGGACAGGAGAAACTATGGCTACACCTTC. It codes for CASSYWDRRNYGYTF. This chain links TRBV6-6 with TRBJ1-2; 8 bases align to TRBD1. V lost 1 base, J lost 2 bases, and 3 bases stayed unmatched. There are 15 residues in the CDR3. Germline CDR1 reads MNHNY; CDR2 reads SVGAGI (reference sequence).

The CDR3 DNA reads TGTGCCAGCAGCAAGGGACAGGGGGAGGGTAATGAAAAACTGTTTTTT. Translating it yields CASSKGQGEGNEKLFF. The V gene is TRBV5-8, the J gene TRBJ1-4; 11 bases are shared with TRBD1. The length of the CDR3 is 16 residues. CDR1 and CDR2 from the germline V gene are SGHTS and YDEGEE. Unmatched junction bases numbered 6, after V lost 4 bases and J lost 4 bases.

The V gene is TRBV18, the J gene TRBJ2-4; 10 bases align to TRBD1. V lost 1 base to trimming and J lost 3 bases; unmatched junction nucleotides: 3. Germline V gives CDR1 KGHSH, CDR2 LQKENI. The CDR3 contains 16 residues. The CDR3 loop reads CASSPRTGGGKNIQYF. Written as DNA, the CDR3 is TGTGCCAGCTCACCACGGACAGGGGGGGGCAAAAACATTCAGTACTTC.

In the case of this clone: Other DNA sequences in the same sample also yield this CDR3. In nucleotides, the CDR3 is TGTGCCAGCAGTGGGACAGGGGGCAATCAGCCCCAGCATTTT. Protein sequence: CASSGTGGNQPQHF. The chain carries TRBV2 and TRBJ1-5; 9 nucleotides match TRBD1. Germline V CDR1 and CDR2: SNHLY, FYNNEI. J gave up 2 bases and V 4 bases, and 0 bases lay outside the gene matches. The length of the CDR3 is 14 residues.

The CDR3 sequence is CASSQAGRDTEAFF. The CDR3 nucleotides read TGTGCCAGCAGCCAAGCGGGGAGGGACACTGAAGCTTTCTTT. V gene TRBV3-1 (or the pseudogene TRBV3-2) combines with J gene TRBJ1-1; unclear D gene. The CDR3 contains 14 residues. Trimming left V 1 base short and J 3 bases short, with 9 bases between. The germline gives CDR1 LGHDT, CDR2 YNNKEL (reference sequence).

In DNA, the CDR3 is TGTGCCAGCAGTGACCAGGGTCTCTCCTACGAGCAGTACTTC. This translates into CASSDQGLSYEQYF. J is TRBJ2-7 and V is TRBV2, with TRBD1 as a possible D gene (5 bases). Per germline, CDR1 SNHLY and CDR2 FYNNEI. The CDR3 length is 14 residues. The V end lost 3 bases, the J end lost 0 bases, and 9 bases lay between the germline ends.

The CDR3 DNA is TGCGCCAGCAGCCAGACCCACGAGGGTGGCTACACCTTC. This gives the protein CASSQTHEGGYTF. The chain joins TRBV4-3 to TRBJ1-2; no clear D gene. Germline V gives CDR1 LGHNA, CDR2 YSLEER. Trimming cost V 3 bases and J 7 bases, with 12 bases left between them. This CDR3 is built from 13 residues.

The rearrangement uses TRBV28 and TRBJ2-7; 7 nucleotides match TRBD1. Germline CDR1 reads MDHEN; CDR2 reads SYDVKM. CDR3 size: 13 residues. V shed 4 bases and J 1 base; nucleotides not matched to a gene: 1. Here the CDR3 DNA reads TGTGCCAGCAGTTCGGGACAGTCCTACGAGCAGTACTTC. Residues: CASSSGQSYEQYF.

The rearrangement joins TRBV5-1 to TRBJ1-4; 7 bases fit TRBD1. CDR1 SGHRS and CDR2 YFSETQ come from the germline V gene. The trim removed 0 bases at V and 10 bases at J, leaving 3 bases unmatched. The CDR3 loop spans 13 amino acids. The CDR3: CASSLGQGGKLFF. Written as DNA, the CDR3 is TGCGCCAGCAGCTTGGGACAGGGTGGAAAACTGTTTTTT.

The rearrangement uses TRBV10-3 and TRBJ2-5, with D perhaps matching TRBD1 (6 bases). Germline V gene lookup returns CDR1 ENHRY and CDR2 SYGVKD. Trimming cost V 2 bases and J 4 bases, with 17 bases left between them. The CDR3 extends over 16 amino acids. The CDR3 protein is CAISEGGRGLRETQYF. The CDR3 DNA reads as TGTGCCATCAGTGAGGGTGGCAGGGGATTGAGAGAGACCCAGTACTTC.

This sequence joins TRBV6-6 and TRBJ2-1, with D perhaps TRBD2 (6 bases). The CDR3 sequence is 15 residues long. CDR1 and CDR2 (germline): MNHNY, SVGAGI (reference sequence). The V and J ends lost 4 bases and 0 bases respectively, with 10 bases between them. This CDR3 is CASSLAASSYNEQFF. CDR3 coding DNA: TGTGCCAGCAGTTTAGCGGCCAGCTCCTACAATGAGCAGTTCTTC.

The chain has TRBV30 and TRBJ1-1, with D uncertain. This CDR3 is built from 13 residues. CDR1 and CDR2 (germline): GTSNPN, SVGIG (reference sequence). V gave up 2 bases and J gave up 0 bases, with 7 bases separating them. CDR3 DNA sequence: TGTGCCTGGAGTACAAACCTGAACACTGAAGCTTTCTTT. Translated, it gives CAWSTNLNTEAFF. Full variable domain (rest looked up from reference TRBV30 and TRBJ1-1): SQTIHQWPATLVQPVGSPLSLECTVEGTSNPNLYWYRQAAGRGLQLLFYSVGIGQISSEVPQNLSASRPQDRQFILSSKKLLLSDSGFYLCAWSTNLNTEAFFGQGTRLTVV.

The genes are TRBV13 and TRBJ1-3; maybe TRBD1 (6 bases). Germline-derived CDR1 and CDR2 are PRHDT and FYEKMQ (reference sequence). The CDR3 is 16 residues long. Trimming pared 8 bases from V and 0 bases from J, leaving 17 bases between. The CDR3, as DNA: TGTGCCAGCGGCTCCCGCGGGGGCTACTCTGGAAACACCATATATTTT. Translated: CASGSRGGYSGNTIYF.

V usage is TRBV5-1 and J usage is TRBJ2-7, with TRBD2 matching 8 bases. In germline, CDR1 is SGHRS, CDR2 YFSETQ. The CDR3 is made up of 16 amino acids. With 4 bases clipped from V and 2 bases from J, the junction kept 11 bases outside the gene matches. This CDR3 reads CASSVGSSGQTYEQYF. CDR3 nucleotides: TGCGCCAGCAGCGTAGGTTCTAGCGGGCAAACCTACGAGCAGTACTTC.

Only a few counts were recorded for this clone. This chain connects TRBV15 to TRBJ1-4; unclear D gene. Trimming removed 5 bases from V and 8 bases from J, with 15 bases in between. The CDR3 has 14 amino acids. Germline CDR1 and CDR2: LNHNV and YYDKDF (reference sequence). The CDR3 coding sequence is TGTGCCACCAGCTACGGAGGCGCCTCCGAAAAACTGTTTTTT. Translated: CATSYGGASEKLFF.

V and J are TRBV7-9 and TRBJ1-2, with D perhaps TRBD1 (5 bases). This CDR3 region has 15 residues. The germline V gene encodes CDR1 SEHNR and CDR2 FQNEAQ (reference sequence). Between the trimmed V and J ends, which lost 2 bases and 8 bases, there was a span of 18 bases. The CDR3 protein is CASSLNGGGAGGYTF. The CDR3 DNA is TGTGCCAGCAGCTTAAACGGGGGAGGGGCCGGCGGCTACACCTTC.

This clone showed up just once. The chain couples TRBV7-9 to TRBJ2-7, with a tentative D call TRBD1 (6 bases). Germline V lookup: CDR1 SEHNR, CDR2 FQNEAQ (reference sequence). CDR3 length: 14 amino acids. V was shortened by 4 bases and J by 2 bases, with 12 bases between the two germline ends. In nucleotides, the CDR3 is TGTGCCAGCAGCTACGCCGGGACAACCTACGAGCAGTACTTC. This gives the protein CASSYAGTTYEQYF. Based on the CDR3 plus reference TRBV7-9 and TRBJ2-7, the full variable domain is DTGVSQNPRHKITKRGQNVTFRCDPISEHNRLYWYRQTLGQGPEFLTYFQNEAQLEKSRLLSDRFSAERPKGSFSTLEIQRTEQGDSAMYLCASSYAGTTYEQYFGPGTRLTVT.